The T cell receptor (beta chain) under discussion was sequenced for a study of T cells after yellow fever vaccination. The overall study: CD3, CD45RA, CCR7 and CD95 sorting yielded EM, EMRA, CM and Tscm memory subsets.

TCRdb re-analysed the 5' RACE reads in MiXCR, keeping a single row per CDR3 protein. The sample carries over 35,000 distinct CDR3 sequences, approximately 6.3% recorded once. Germline lookup yields CDR1 SGHTA and CDR2 FQGNSA. V was pared by 4 bases and J by 5 bases, with 15 bases between. The CDR3 contains 15 residues. Whole-study findings and limits: The study noted that FACS-sorted repertoires could contain abundant clonotypes contaminating from the bulk population. A faster peak, day 5 versus 15, was reached by the weaker secondary response.

This chain links TRBV7-2 with TRBJ2-1; D may be TRBD2 (5 bases). This sample comprised PBMCs, either bulk or a sorted T-cell subset (CD4+, CD8+, memory, or dextramer-sorted; not recorded which), obtained 45 days after the yellow fever booster vaccination. The TCR comes from a man aged 25 to 40 who received the YFV17D yellow fever vaccine. The CDR3, as DNA: TGTGCCAGCAGCTCCCGGGGTCCCGCCCACAATGAGCAGTTCTTC. It yields the protein CASSSRGPAHNEQFF.